This entry features one TCR beta chain sequence. The sample is drawn from a study of OX40 agonist ivuxolimab in advanced cancers. This CDR3 contains 13 residues. Germline-derived CDR1 and CDR2 are KGHSH and LQKENI. V dropped 3 bases and J dropped 8 bases, with 10 bases sitting between them. Using immunoSEQ multiplex PCR, the repertoire was profiled, and TCRdb retains in-frame clones only, with some absent. The sample has around 35,000 clones, 81% seen once; the top ten hold under 1.5%. Source: CD4+ or CD8+ T cells sorted from blood, taken in a trial of the OX40 agonist ivuxolimab. The rearrangement joins TRBV18 to TRBJ1-4, with D maybe TRBD1 (5 bases). The sequence came from an adult with an advanced solid tumor such as melanoma, head and neck, liver or kidney cancer. In nucleotides, the CDR3 is TGTGCCAGCTCACCGCAGGGTAGCGAAAAACTGTTTTTT. This gives the protein CASSPQGSEKLFF.